A selection of T cell receptor beta chains follows, all from one sample in a study of early T cells in non-severe SARS-CoV-2 infection. TCRdb re-called the 5' RACE reads through MiXCR, storing one row per CDR3 protein. The data show roughly 61,000 distinct CDR3 sequences, 11% seen once. The sequenced sample was whole blood. Receptor source: an adult who was a healthcare worker with PCR-confirmed SARS-CoV-2 infection or an uninfected control (not recorded which). CDR3s include the opening cysteine and the closing phenylalanine or tryptophan. Each record gives: J gene, D gene, clone size, V gene, CDR3 protein, CDR3 DNA. A D gene is named only where the DNA matches it firmly. Only some rows state a clone size, as once, few, many or a class for expanded clones.

TRBJ2-1 TRBD2 many TRBV7-2 CASSLGGGLYNEQFF TGTGCCAGCAGCTTAGGCGGGGGGCTATACAATGAGCAGTTCTTC
TRBJ1-1 NA many TRBV3-1 CASSQGRENTEAFF TGTGCCAGCAGCCAAGGGAGGGAGAACACTGAAGCTTTCTTT
TRBJ2-7 NA few TRBV19 CASSMVGQTYEQYF TGTGCCAGTAGTATGGTTGGGCAGACGTACGAGCAGTACTTC
TRBJ1-5 NA many TRBV12-3/TRBV12-4 CASSFHPGRDSNQPQHF TGTGCCAGCAGTTTCCATCCAGGAAGGGATAGCAATCAGCCCCAGCATTTT
TRBJ2-2 NA NA TRBV5-1 CASSLPTDNTGELFF TGCGCCAGCAGCTTGCCGACTGACAACACCGGGGAGCTGTTTTTT
TRBJ2-3 TRBD2 many TRBV11-2 CASSLEGNLLAGGPLPSTDTQYF TGTGCCAGCAGCTTAGAGGGGAACTTACTAGCGGGGGGCCCACTTCCTAGCACAGATACGCAGTATTTT
TRBJ2-7 TRBD2 many TRBV7-6 CASSLGSSGGTYEQYF TGTGCCAGCAGCTTAGGTTCTAGCGGGGGGACCTACGAGCAGTACTTC
TRBJ1-5 NA many TRBV20-1 CSAFTQDSNQPQHF TGCAGTGCCTTCACTCAGGATAGCAATCAGCCCCAGCATTTT
TRBJ2-5 NA few TRBV11-2 CASSLGAERETQYF TGTGCCAGCAGCTTAGGGGCAGAAAGAGAGACCCAGTACTTC
TRBJ2-5 NA many TRBV18 CASSLLPNEGTKKETQYF TGTGCCAGCTCACTTCTCCCCAACGAGGGCACCAAGAAAGAGACCCAGTACTTC
TRBJ1-6 NA many TRBV5-1 CASALTLSNSPLHF TGCGCCAGCGCCTTGACACTGAGCAATTCACCCCTCCACTTT
TRBJ1-1 NA few TRBV12-3/TRBV12-4 CASSLSSLGREAFF TGTGCCAGCAGTTTATCCTCTCTGGGCAGGGAAGCTTTCTTT
TRBJ2-3 TRBD2 many TRBV10-2 CASSESRLAGGPDTQYF TGCGCCAGCAGTGAGTCGAGGCTAGCGGGGGGGCCAGATACGCAGTATTTT
TRBJ2-2 NA few TRBV6-2/TRBV6-3 CASNHSPQGELTGELFF TGTGCCAGCAATCACTCGCCCCAGGGAGAATTGACCGGGGAGCTGTTTTTT
TRBJ1-2 NA many TRBV4-2 CASSQVGSPTPNYGYTF TGTGCCAGCAGCCAAGTAGGTTCACCAACCCCTAACTATGGCTACACCTTC
TRBJ1-1 TRBD1 few TRBV11-2 CASRLQGANDEAFF TGTGCCAGCCGATTACAGGGGGCGAATGATGAAGCTTTCTTT
TRBJ2-5 NA NA TRBV15 CATSRKGSTQETQYF TGTGCCACCAGCAGGAAAGGGTCTACCCAAGAGACCCAGTACTTC
TRBJ2-5 NA many TRBV7-6 CASSRPTGPQETQYF TGTGCCAGCAGCCGACCGACAGGCCCCCAAGAGACCCAGTACTTC
TRBJ1-6 TRBD1 few TRBV7-2 CASSAPPGQLNSPLHF TGTGCCAGCAGCGCCCCCCCGGGACAGCTGAATTCACCCCTCCACTTT
TRBJ2-3 NA many TRBV7-2 CASSFYRRTSTDTQYF TGTGCCAGCAGCTTCTATAGGAGGACAAGCACAGATACGCAGTATTTT
TRBJ1-2 NA NA TRBV6-6 CASRETPSNYGYTF TGTGCCAGCAGAGAGACACCTTCTAACTATGGCTACACCTTC
TRBJ1-1 NA many TRBV21-1 CASTSPGRRDYTEAFF TGTGCCAGCACATCACCGGGACGTAGGGATTACACTGAAGCTTTCTTT
TRBJ2-6 NA many TRBV20-1 CSARRGSGANVLTF TGCAGTGCCCGAAGGGGTTCTGGGGCCAACGTCCTGACTTTC
TRBJ2-1 TRBD2 many TRBV7-2 CASSLRGGYNEQFF TGTGCCAGCAGCTTACGGGGGGGCTACAATGAGCAGTTCTTC
TRBJ1-1 TRBD1 few TRBV20-1 CSARVAGGRNTEAFF TGCAGTGCTAGAGTGGCAGGGGGAAGGAACACTGAAGCTTTCTTT
TRBJ2-6 NA many TRBV6-5 CASGGGSSGANVLTF TGTGCCAGCGGAGGGGGGAGTAGTGGGGCCAACGTCCTGACTTTC
TRBJ1-4 TRBD1 few TRBV20-1 CSASNGGGFEKLFF TGCAGTGCTAGCAACGGAGGGGGCTTTGAAAAACTGTTTTTT
TRBJ2-2 NA few TRBV11-3 CASSPGTRNTNTGELFF TGTGCCAGCAGCCCGGGGACCCGTAATACGAACACCGGGGAGCTGTTTTTT
TRBJ1-1 NA few TRBV5-1 CASSLLENTEAFF TGCGCCAGCAGCTTGCTCGAGAACACTGAAGCTTTCTTT
TRBJ1-1 NA many TRBV20-1 CSALRVIDTEAFF TGCAGTGCCCTACGGGTCATTGACACTGAAGCTTTCTTT